Presented here are 15 T cell receptor beta chains from one specimen sequenced in a study of T cells in Graves' hyperthyroidism and ophthalmopathy. Amplified TCR beta CDR3 regions derived from RNA transcripts. An initial round of RT-PCR targeting the TCR CDR3 relied on the HTBI primer set. TCRdb used MiXCR to reprocess the multiplex PCR reads, holding one entry per CDR3 protein. The sample includes about 840,000 distinct CDR3 sequences, about two fifths of them seen just once. The material sequenced was blood. Receptor source: a man aged 18 to 29 with Graves' hyperthyroidism.

Only a few counts were recorded for this clonotype. V usage is TRBV9 and J usage is TRBJ2-7; 10 bases are shared with TRBD1. In germline, CDR1 is SGDLS, CDR2 YYNGEE. Losses at the gene ends were 4 bases for V and 3 bases for J; bases not matched to a gene: 7. The CDR3 loop spans 15 amino acids. CDR3 amino acids: CASSRPGQGLYEQYF. For the CDR3, the DNA is TGTGCCAGCAGCCGACCGGGACAGGGGCTCTACGAGCAGTACTTC.

In this sample, this clonotype turned up a few times. At one of its ends the junction is not consistent with the germline gene, which may arise from a read error. The CDR3 DNA is TGCGCCAGCAGCCCCAGGGAGACCTACGAGCAGTACTTC. It translates to CASSPRETYEQYF. The chain employs TRBV7-4 and TRBJ2-7, with D perhaps TRBD1 or TRBD2 (5 bases each). The CDR3 runs 13 residues. The germline CDR1 and CDR2 sequences are SGHVT and SQSDAQ.

Only a few counts were recorded for this clonotype. This rearrangement joins TRBV6-1 to TRBJ1-5; no reliable D call. V dropped 3 bases and J dropped 5 bases, with 5 bases sitting between them. The CDR3 is made up of 12 amino acids. The germline V gene has CDR1 MNHNS and CDR2 SASEGT. The CDR3 DNA follows: TGTGCCAGCAGTGAGGCCTATCAGCCCCAGCATTTT. Translated, it gives CASSEAYQPQHF.

This clonotype was recorded a few times. This chain joins TRBV7-9 and TRBJ1-2; 7 bases match TRBD1. J lost 8 bases, V lost 4 bases, and 13 bases had no gene match. CDR1 SEHNR and CDR2 FQNEAQ come from the germline V gene (reference sequence). CDR3 size: 15 residues. DNA for the CDR3: TGTGCCAGCAGCTCCGGTCGACAGGGTTCGGAAGGCTACACCTTC. Protein product: CASSSGRQGSEGYTF.

In its sample, this clonotype was seen a few times. The rearrangement uses TRBV10-3 and TRBJ1-2; D possibly corresponds to TRBD1 (6 bases). The CDR3 is 14 residues long. Germline V lookup: CDR1 ENHRY, CDR2 SYGVKD. Trimming shortened V by 6 bases and J by 4 bases, and 15 bases separated the two germline ends. In DNA form, the CDR3 reads TGTGCCATCAGGGCGGACAGAGACTTCTATGGCTACACCTTC. Translating it yields CAIRADRDFYGYTF.

The CDR3 loop reads CSAGQGRNSNQPQHF. The CDR3 DNA is TGCAGCGCCGGACAGGGGAGAAATAGCAATCAGCCCCAGCATTTT. The chain joins TRBV29-1 to TRBJ1-5, with TRBD1 identical over 9 bases. Germline trimming cut 7 bases from V and 0 bases from J; bases unmatched to any gene: 7. CDR1 is SQVTM and CDR2 is ANQGSEA in the germline V gene. The CDR3 runs to 15 residues.

There are a few counts of this clonotype. This chain links TRBV6-5 with TRBJ2-7; 10 nucleotides align to TRBD2. CDR3 length equals 16 residues. Germline CDR1 MNHEY, CDR2 SVGAGI. The trim removed 6 bases at V and 2 bases at J, leaving 10 bases unmatched. The CDR3 bases are TGTGCCAGCAGCCCAGCGGGGGGGAGCCCCCCCTACGAGCAGTACTTC. This gives the protein CASSPAGGSPPYEQYF.

This chain connects TRBV6-5 to TRBJ1-6; TRBD1 matches 7 bases. CDR1 MNHEY and CDR2 SVGAGI come from the germline V gene. CDR3 length: 16 residues. V lost 6 bases to trimming and J lost 0 bases; unmatched junction nucleotides: 5. CDR3 sequence (DNA): TGTGCCAGCAGAGGACAGGCGAGCTCCTATAATTCACCCCTCCACTTT. Its protein product is CASRGQASSYNSPLHF.

Details on this clonotype: A read error may produce the germline difference seen at one junction end. This rearrangement joins TRBV5-1 to TRBJ2-7; D is perhaps TRBD1 (7 bases). The CDR3 runs 15 residues. The V gene's germline CDR1 is SGHRS and CDR2 YFSETQ. In nucleotides, the CDR3 is TGTGCCAGCAGCTTGTTGGGGGGCCAGGGGGACGAGCAGTACTTC. Amino acid sequence: CASSLLGGQGDEQYF.

Regarding this clonotype: At one of its ends the junction is not consistent with the germline gene, which may arise from a read error. CDR3 residues: CATSRPDSNQPQHF. The CDR3 nucleotides read TGCGCCACCAGCAGACCCGACAGCAATCAGCCCCAGCATTTT. V usage is TRBV15 and J usage is TRBJ1-5; D call uncertain. CDR3 length: 14 amino acids. Germline V lookup: CDR1 LNHNV, CDR2 YYDKDF (reference sequence). Complete variable domain (other parts from reference TRBV15 and TRBJ1-5): DAMVIQNPRYQVTQFGKPVTLSCSQTLNHNVMYWYQQKSSQAPKLLFHYYDKDFNNEADTPDNFQSRRPNTSFCFLDIRSPGLGDTAMYLCATSRPDSNQPQHFGDGTRLSIL.

The genes are TRBV25-1 and TRBJ1-6; TRBD1 matches at 7 bases. The CDR3 has 16 residues. The V gene's germline CDR1 is MGHDK and CDR2 SYGVNS. V shed 4 bases, J shed 9 bases, and the junction held 12 bases outside the gene matches. Here the CDR3 DNA reads TGTGCCAGCAGTGGATCCGGGACAGTGGGGGTTTCACCCCTCCACTTT. It specifies CASSGSGTVGVSPLHF.

This clonotype was observed at least ten times. The chain is built from TRBV10-3 and TRBJ2-7, with 8 bases that match TRBD2. Trimming removed 9 bases from V and 1 base from J; junction bases left unmatched: 5. The CDR3 has 13 amino acids. Germline CDR1 is ENHRY and CDR2 is SYGVKD. CDR3 in amino acids: CAILTSDSYEQYF. The DNA of the CDR3 is TGTGCCATTCTGACTAGCGATTCCTACGAGCAGTACTTC.

This clonotype was found a few times. The gene calls are TRBV7-2 and TRBJ2-7; D remains ambiguous. Germline V CDR1 and CDR2: SGHTA, FQGNSA. This CDR3 has 12 residues. V gave up 2 bases and J gave up 5 bases, with 7 bases separating them. The CDR3, as DNA: TGTGCCAGCAGCTTATTATCGAACGAGCAGTACTTC. Encoded protein: CASSLLSNEQYF.

In nucleotides, the CDR3 is TGTGCCAGCAGCTTCCTTCTCGGCGAATCTGAAGCTTTCTTT. This translates into CASSFLLGESEAFF. The chain is built from TRBV7-8 and TRBJ1-1; D is undetermined. This CDR3 is built from 14 residues. CDR1 SGHVS and CDR2 FQNEAQ come from the germline V gene. Trimming took off 3 bases at V and 6 bases at J, with 14 bases between the two ends.

Ten or more counts support this clonotype. The chain is built from TRBV10-3 and TRBJ2-7; TRBD1 agrees at 9 bases. The ends lost 7 bases at V and 4 bases at J; junction bases unmatched: 5. Germline-derived CDR1 and CDR2 are ENHRY and SYGVKD. This CDR3 is built from 13 residues. The DNA for the CDR3 is TGTGCCATCACTCCGACAGGGGGTTACGAGCAGTACTTC. It codes for CAITPTGGYEQYF.